What follows are 16 T cell receptor beta chains derived from one specimen sequenced in a study of blood T cells in healthy people across ages. Through a sample-barcoded 5' primer and a J-beta primer mix, a second PCR was run for about 6 to 11 cycles. TCRdb called the 5' RACE reads again in MiXCR, with one record for every CDR3 protein. Counted here are over a million distinct CDR3 sequences, around 42% occurring once; the ten biggest clones make up roughly 8.2%. Sequenced sample: blood. The receptors here all came from a young woman in good health.

CDR3 bases: TGCAGTGCCCTAGGGGCAGAGCAAGAGACCCAGTACTTC. It codes for CSALGAEQETQYF. The chain carries TRBV20-1 and TRBJ2-5, with D perhaps matching TRBD1 (5 bases). V was shortened by 6 bases and J by 2 bases, with 13 bases between the two germline ends. Germline CDR1 DFQATT, CDR2 SNEGSKA (reference sequence). The CDR3 contains 13 residues.

Ten or more counts support this clonotype. Relative to the germline gene, one junction end is altered; a read error may explain this. J is TRBJ2-1 and V is TRBV10-3; D ambiguous. Per the germline V gene, CDR1 is ENHRY and CDR2 is SYGVKD. The CDR3 is 16 amino acids. CDR3 DNA: TGTGCCATCAGTGAGTTAGGGTCCACCGACGACAATGGGCAGTTCTTC. Translated, it gives CAISELGSTDDNGQFF.

This clonotype was observed at least ten times. The CDR3 nucleotides read TGTGCCAGCAGGCCAGGGGGCGGCTACACCTTC. It codes for CASRPGGGYTF. The chain uses TRBV12-3 or TRBV12-4 and TRBJ1-2; TRBD1 agrees at 8 bases. V gave up 6 bases and J gave up 8 bases; unmatched junction bases: 2. The CDR3 covers 11 residues.

This clonotype was seen a few times. It may be a read error: a sequence one base away is much more abundant. The rearrangement links TRBV5-1 to TRBJ2-1; no definite D call. Judging by the DNA end, TRBJ2-7 fits better; the J call may be wrong. The CDR3 covers 14 residues. Germline CDR1 SGHRS, CDR2 YFSETQ. The CDR3, as DNA: TGCGCCAGCAGCTTGGGGGCTCTTCCCAATGAGCAGTACTTC. It is translated as CASSLGALPNEQYF.

The chain links TRBV6-1 to TRBJ2-7, with D unresolved. The germline V gene encodes CDR1 MNHNS and CDR2 SASEGT. V lost 8 bases and J 3 bases, leaving 11 bases between the germline ends. This CDR3 contains 12 residues. CDR3 region: CASLNNYYEQYF. CDR3 sequence (DNA): TGTGCCAGCTTAAACAACTACTACGAGCAGTACTTC.

The CDR3 region has the DNA TGTGCCAGCAGTTACCCTCCACTAGCGGTGAGCTCCTACAATGAGCAGTTCTTC. As protein: CASSYPPLAVSSYNEQFF. The rearrangement joins TRBV6-2 or TRBV6-3 to TRBJ2-1, with 8 bases matching TRBD2. The CDR3 runs 18 residues. V trimming: 2 bases; J trimming: 0 bases; junction bases outside the gene matches: 9. Germline CDR1 and CDR2: MNHEY and SVGEGT.

This clonotype occurred a few times. The chain joins TRBV14 to TRBJ2-5; D is unresolved. V was pared by 0 bases and J by 5 bases, with 13 bases between. CDR3 length equals 15 residues. Germline-derived CDR1 and CDR2 are SGHDN and FVKESK. This CDR3 is CASSQDVTLVETQYF. In DNA form, the CDR3 reads TGTGCCAGCAGCCAAGATGTGACCCTTGTGGAGACCCAGTACTTC.

The V and J genes are TRBV7-2 and TRBJ2-5; the D gene is possibly TRBD1 (5 bases). This CDR3 is 13 amino acids long. The V end was cut by 5 bases, the J end by 11 bases, with 18 bases between. Germline CDR1 SGHTA, CDR2 FQGNSA. CDR3 DNA sequence: TGTGCCAGCAGCCCGCTTTGGGGCAAGGAGCAGTACTTC. Protein sequence: CASSPLWGKEQYF. The whole variable domain, remainder taken from reference TRBV7-2 and TRBJ2-5, is GAGVSQSPSNKVTEKGKDVELRCDPISGHTALYWYRQSLGQGLEFLIYFQGNSAPDKSGLPSDRFSAERTGGSVSTLTIQRTQQEDSAVYLCASSPLWGKEQYFGPGTRLLVL.

This chain connects TRBV20-1 to TRBJ2-5; a weak D match, TRBD1 (5 bases). The CDR3 totals 15 residues. Germline V gene data show CDR1 as DFQATT and CDR2 as SNEGSKA (reference sequence). V shed 3 bases and J shed 3 bases, with 17 bases lying between them. CDR3: CSASETAYPKETQYF. The CDR3 DNA reads as TGCAGTGCTAGTGAGACAGCTTACCCTAAAGAGACCCAGTACTTC.

The CDR3 loop reads CSVVGGSIHEQYF. Written as DNA, the CDR3 is TGCAGCGTTGTAGGGGGTTCTATCCACGAGCAGTACTTC. The chain couples TRBV29-1 to TRBJ2-7; tentatively, D is TRBD1 (6 bases). Germline V gene sequence: CDR1 SQVTM, CDR2 ANQGSEA. There are 13 residues in the CDR3. Trimming took off 4 bases at V and 5 bases at J, with 15 bases between the two ends.

The chain couples TRBV6-2 or TRBV6-3 to TRBJ2-1; D gene uncertain. The CDR3 sequence is 16 residues long. Trimming removed 6 bases from V and 0 bases from J, with 15 bases in between. Germline V gene sequence: CDR1 MNHEY, CDR2 SVGEGT. The CDR3 is CASRAQEVSSYNEQFF. The CDR3 DNA follows: TGTGCCAGCAGGGCTCAAGAGGTCAGCTCCTACAATGAGCAGTTCTTC.

The chain employs TRBV6-1 and TRBJ2-5; TRBD2 agrees at 9 bases. The end of the DNA is better explained by TRBJ2-7, so the J call may be wrong. Per the germline V gene, CDR1 is MNHNS and CDR2 is SASEGT. The CDR3 spans 15 residues. Here the CDR3 DNA reads TGTGCCAGCAGTGACCTTAGCGGGAGAATCGACGAGCAGTACTTC. Protein product: CASSDLSGRIDEQYF.

The CDR3 nucleotides read TGTGCCAGCAGTAAAACTAGCGGGAGCAATGAGCAGTACTTC. Encoded protein: CASSKTSGSNEQYF. The rearrangement uses TRBV2 and TRBJ2-7, with TRBD2 matching 11 bases. V was pared by 5 bases and J by 7 bases, with 7 bases of the junction left unmatched. Germline V gene data show CDR1 as SNHLY and CDR2 as FYNNEI. The CDR3 contains 14 residues.

This sequence joins TRBV29-1 and TRBJ2-5, with D unresolved. TRBJ2-7 matches the DNA end more closely, so the J call is doubtful. The CDR3 runs 14 residues. Germline values: CDR1 SQVTM, CDR2 ANQGSEA. Here the CDR3 DNA reads TGCAGCGTTGGGGTCAGCAGCCTTAGTGGCGAGCAGTACTTC. This gives the protein CSVGVSSLSGEQYF.

This clonotype was counted many times. V gene TRBV5-1 combines with J gene TRBJ1-1; TRBD1 agrees at 9 bases. This CDR3 is 16 amino acids long. The trim removed 3 bases at V and 0 bases at J, leaving 6 bases unmatched. CDR1 SGHRS and CDR2 YFSETQ come from the germline V gene. Here the CDR3 DNA reads TGCGCCAGCAGCTGGGGACAGGGATACATGAACACTGAAGCTTTCTTT. Amino acids: CASSWGQGYMNTEAFF.

For the CDR3, the DNA is TGTGCCAGCAGCTTTCCTGGACCAGTTAACGAGCAGTACTTC. Residues: CASSFPGPVNEQYF. This chain joins TRBV11-2 and TRBJ2-5; D is unclear. The J call could be wrong; TRBJ2-7 is a better fit for the DNA end. The V gene's germline CDR1 is SGHAT and CDR2 FQNNGV. CDR3 length equals 14 residues.